This T cell receptor beta chain originates from a study of T-cell memory formation after mild COVID-19. Study conclusions and caveats: Clones contracting day 15 to 85 were balanced CD4/CD8; later expanders leaned CD4+.

This clonotype was detected only a few times. Its antigen is still unknown. Germline lookup yields CDR1 SGHTA and CDR2 FQGNSA. CDR3 length: 15 residues. Trimming cost V 6 bases and J 3 bases, with 14 bases left between them. TCRdb processed the 5' RACE reads anew with MiXCR; each CDR3 protein has one entry. The sample comprises fewer than 250,000 distinct CDR3 sequences, 15% to 20% of which are singletons, and 2% to 3% rests with the top ten. The chain is built from TRBV7-2 and TRBJ1-4, with no clear D. Material for sequencing was PBMCs or a T cell subset sorted from them (not recorded which). This sequence originates from an adult woman who had mild COVID-19 (a few samples of this study predate the infection). Cell type and time point are not known. DNA for the CDR3: TGTGCCAGCAGGGTTTCGGTATCTGCTAATGAAAAACTGTTTTTT. Encoded protein: CASRVSVSANEKLFF.